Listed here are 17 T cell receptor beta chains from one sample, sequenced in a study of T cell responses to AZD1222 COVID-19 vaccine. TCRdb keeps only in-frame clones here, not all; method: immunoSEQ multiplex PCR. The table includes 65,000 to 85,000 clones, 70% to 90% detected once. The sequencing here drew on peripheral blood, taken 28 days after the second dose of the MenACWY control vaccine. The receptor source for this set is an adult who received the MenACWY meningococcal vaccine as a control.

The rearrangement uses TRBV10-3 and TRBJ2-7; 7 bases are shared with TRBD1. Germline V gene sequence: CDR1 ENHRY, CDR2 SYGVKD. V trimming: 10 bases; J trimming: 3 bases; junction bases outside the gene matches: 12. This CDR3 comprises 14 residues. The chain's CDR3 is CATLDRPGGYEQYF. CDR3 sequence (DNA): TGTGCCACATTGGACAGGCCAGGGGGCTACGAGCAGTACTTC.

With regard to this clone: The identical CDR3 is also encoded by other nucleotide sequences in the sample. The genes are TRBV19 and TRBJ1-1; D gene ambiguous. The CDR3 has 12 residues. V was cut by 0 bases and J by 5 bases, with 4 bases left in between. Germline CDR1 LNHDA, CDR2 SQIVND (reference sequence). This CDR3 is CASSIEGTEAFF. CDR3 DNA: TGTGCCAGTAGTATAGAGGGGACTGAAGCTTTCTTT.

CDR3 coding DNA: TGTGCCAGCGGTCTAGCGGGCGGATACAATGAGCAGTTCTTC. Translated: CASGLAGGYNEQFF. The chain joins TRBV6-5 to TRBJ2-1; TRBD2 aligns across 8 bases. V trimming: 8 bases; J trimming: 4 bases; junction bases outside the gene matches: 7. The CDR3 totals 14 residues. Germline V CDR1 and CDR2: MNHEY, SVGAGI.

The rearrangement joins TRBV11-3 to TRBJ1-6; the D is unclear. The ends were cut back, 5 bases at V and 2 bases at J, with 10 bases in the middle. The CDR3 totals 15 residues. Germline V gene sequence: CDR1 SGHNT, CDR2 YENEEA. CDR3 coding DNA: TGTGCCAGCAGCCCCCCTCAAACCTATAATTCACCCCTCCACTTT. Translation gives CASSPPQTYNSPLHF.

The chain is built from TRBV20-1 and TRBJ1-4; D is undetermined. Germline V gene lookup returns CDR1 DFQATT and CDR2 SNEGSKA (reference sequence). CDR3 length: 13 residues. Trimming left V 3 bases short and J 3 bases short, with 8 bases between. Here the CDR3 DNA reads TGCAGTGCTAGTAGGCAGTCTAATGAAAAACTGTTTTTT. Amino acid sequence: CSASRQSNEKLFF.

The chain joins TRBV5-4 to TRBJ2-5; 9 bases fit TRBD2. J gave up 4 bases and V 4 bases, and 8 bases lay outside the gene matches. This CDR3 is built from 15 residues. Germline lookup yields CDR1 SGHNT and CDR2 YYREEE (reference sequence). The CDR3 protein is CASSLPSGAGETQYF. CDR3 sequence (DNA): TGTGCCAGCAGCCTTCCTAGCGGGGCGGGAGAGACCCAGTACTTC.

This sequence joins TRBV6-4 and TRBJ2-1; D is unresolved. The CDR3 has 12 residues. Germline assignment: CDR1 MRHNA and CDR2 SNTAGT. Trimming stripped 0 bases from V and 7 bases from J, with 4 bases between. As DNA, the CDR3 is TGTGCCAGCAGTGACTCTGAGAATGAGCAGTTCTTC. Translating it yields CASSDSENEQFF.

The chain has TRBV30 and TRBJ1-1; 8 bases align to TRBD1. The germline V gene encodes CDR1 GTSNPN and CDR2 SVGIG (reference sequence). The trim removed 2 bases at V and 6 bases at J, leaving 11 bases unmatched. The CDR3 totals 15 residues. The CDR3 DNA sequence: TGTGCCTGGAGTCTTGCAGGGGGCTTTAGGGCTGAAGCTTTCTTT. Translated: CAWSLAGGFRAEAFF.

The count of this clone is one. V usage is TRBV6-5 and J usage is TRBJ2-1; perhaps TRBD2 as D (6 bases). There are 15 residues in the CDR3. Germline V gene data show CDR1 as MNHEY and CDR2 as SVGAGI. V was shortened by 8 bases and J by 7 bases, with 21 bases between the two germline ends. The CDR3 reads CASLGVGGGGNEQFF. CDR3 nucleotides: TGTGCCAGCCTTGGGGTCGGGGGAGGTGGGAATGAGCAGTTCTTC.

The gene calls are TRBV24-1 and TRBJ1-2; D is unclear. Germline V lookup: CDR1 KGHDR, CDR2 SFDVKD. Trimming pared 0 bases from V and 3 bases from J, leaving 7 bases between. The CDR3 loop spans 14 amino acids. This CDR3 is CATSDLRRHYGYTF. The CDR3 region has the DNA TGTGCCACCAGTGATTTGCGGAGACACTATGGCTACACCTTC.

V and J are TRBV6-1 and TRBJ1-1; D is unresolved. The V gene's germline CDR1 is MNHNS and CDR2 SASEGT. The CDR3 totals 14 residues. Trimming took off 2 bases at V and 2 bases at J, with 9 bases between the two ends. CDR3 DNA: TGTGCCAGCAGTGAATTAGGGAGCAACACTGAAGCTTTCTTT. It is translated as CASSELGSNTEAFF.

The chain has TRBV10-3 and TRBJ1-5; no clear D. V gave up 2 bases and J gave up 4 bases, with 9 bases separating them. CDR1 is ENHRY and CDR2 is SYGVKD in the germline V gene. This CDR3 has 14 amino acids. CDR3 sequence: CAISEGDENQPQHF. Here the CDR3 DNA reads TGTGCCATCAGTGAGGGGGATGAAAATCAGCCCCAGCATTTT.

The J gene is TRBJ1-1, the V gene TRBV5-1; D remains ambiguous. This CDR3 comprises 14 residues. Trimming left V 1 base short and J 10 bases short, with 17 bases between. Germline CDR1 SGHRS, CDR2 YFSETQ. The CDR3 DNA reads TGCGCCAGCAGCTTGCCGTTATCCCCAGATGGAGCTTTCTTT. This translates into CASSLPLSPDGAFF. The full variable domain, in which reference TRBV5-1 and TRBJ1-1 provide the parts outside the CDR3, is KAGVTQTPRYLIKTRGQQVTLSCSPISGHRSVSWYQQTPGQGLQFLFEYFSETQRNKGNFPGRFSGRQFSNSRSEMNVSTLELGDSALYLCASSLPLSPDGAFFGQGTRLTVV.

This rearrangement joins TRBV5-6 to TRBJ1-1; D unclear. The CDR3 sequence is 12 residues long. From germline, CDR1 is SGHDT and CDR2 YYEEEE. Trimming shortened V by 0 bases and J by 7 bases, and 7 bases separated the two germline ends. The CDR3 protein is CASSLGPIEAFF. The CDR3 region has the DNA TGTGCCAGCAGCTTGGGGCCGATTGAAGCTTTCTTT.

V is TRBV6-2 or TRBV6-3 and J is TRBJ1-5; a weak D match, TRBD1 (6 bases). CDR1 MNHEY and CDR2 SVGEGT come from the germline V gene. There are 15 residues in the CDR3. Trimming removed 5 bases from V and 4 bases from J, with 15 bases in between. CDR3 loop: CASSPITGTNQPQHF. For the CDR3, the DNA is TGTGCCAGCAGTCCGATTACCGGGACAAATCAGCCCCAGCATTTT.

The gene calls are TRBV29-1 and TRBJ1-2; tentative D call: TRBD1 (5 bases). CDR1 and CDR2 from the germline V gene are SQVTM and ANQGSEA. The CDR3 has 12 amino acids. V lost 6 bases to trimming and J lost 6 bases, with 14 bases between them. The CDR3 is CSVTPLTDGYTF. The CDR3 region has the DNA TGCAGCGTAACGCCCCTGACAGATGGCTACACCTTC.

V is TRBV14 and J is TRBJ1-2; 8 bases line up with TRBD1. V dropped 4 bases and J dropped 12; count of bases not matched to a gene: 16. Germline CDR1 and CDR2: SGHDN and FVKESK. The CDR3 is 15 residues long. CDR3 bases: TGTGCCAGCAGCCTTTCAGGGGGCGGGACGATCAGTAACACCTTC. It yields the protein CASSLSGGGTISNTF.